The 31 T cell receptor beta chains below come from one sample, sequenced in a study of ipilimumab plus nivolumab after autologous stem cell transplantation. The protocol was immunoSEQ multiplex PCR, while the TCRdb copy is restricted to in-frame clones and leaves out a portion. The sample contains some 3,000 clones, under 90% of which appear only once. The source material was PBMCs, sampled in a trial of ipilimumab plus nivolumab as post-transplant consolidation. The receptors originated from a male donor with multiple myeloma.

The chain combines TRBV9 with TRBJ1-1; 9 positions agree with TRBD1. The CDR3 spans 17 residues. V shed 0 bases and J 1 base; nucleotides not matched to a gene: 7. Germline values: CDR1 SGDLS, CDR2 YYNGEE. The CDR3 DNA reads TGTGCCAGCAGCGTAGGACTATCGGGACAGGGGAACACTGAAGCTTTCTTT. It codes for CASSVGLSGQGNTEAFF.

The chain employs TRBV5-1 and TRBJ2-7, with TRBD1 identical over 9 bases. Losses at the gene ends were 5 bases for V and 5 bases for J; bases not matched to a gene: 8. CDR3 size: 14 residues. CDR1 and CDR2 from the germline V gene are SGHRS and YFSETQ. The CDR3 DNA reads TGCGCCAGCAGATCCCGGGACAGGGTCAACGAGCAGTACTTC. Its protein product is CASRSRDRVNEQYF.

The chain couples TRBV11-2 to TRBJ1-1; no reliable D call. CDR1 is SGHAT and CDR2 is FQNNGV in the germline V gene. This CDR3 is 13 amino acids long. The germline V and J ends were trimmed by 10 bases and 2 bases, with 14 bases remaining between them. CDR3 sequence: CATSGSLNTEAFF. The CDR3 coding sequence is TGTGCCACCTCAGGCAGCCTTAACACTGAAGCTTTCTTT.

CDR3 nucleotide sequence: TGTGCCAGCAGCCAAGATACAGGCACAGGGAACATTCAGTACTTC. Encoded protein: CASSQDTGTGNIQYF. The chain couples TRBV4-2 to TRBJ2-4, with TRBD1 as a possible D gene (6 bases). This CDR3 comprises 15 residues. Trimming stripped 0 bases from V and 7 bases from J, with 13 bases between. From germline, CDR1 is LGHNA and CDR2 YNFKEQ.

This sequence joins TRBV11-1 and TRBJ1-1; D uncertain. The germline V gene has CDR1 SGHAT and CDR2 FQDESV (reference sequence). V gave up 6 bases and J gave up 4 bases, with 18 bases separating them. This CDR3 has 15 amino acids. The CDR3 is CASRRGRYGITEAFF. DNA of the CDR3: TGTGCCAGCAGACGAGGGAGGTACGGGATCACTGAAGCTTTCTTT. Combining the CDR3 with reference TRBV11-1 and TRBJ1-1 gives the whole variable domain EAEVAQSPRYKITEKSQAVAFWCDPISGHATLYWYRQILGQGPELLVQFQDESVVDDSQLPKDRFSAERLKGVDSTLKIQPAELGDSAMYLCASRRGRYGITEAFFGQGTRLTVV.

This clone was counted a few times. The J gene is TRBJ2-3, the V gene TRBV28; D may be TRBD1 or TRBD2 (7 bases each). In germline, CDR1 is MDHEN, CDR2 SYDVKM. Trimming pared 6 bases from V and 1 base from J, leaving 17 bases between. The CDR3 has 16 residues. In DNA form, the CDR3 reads TGTGCCAGCAGCCGGGTGGGGAGGGGGCGCACAGATACGCAGTATTTT. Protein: CASSRVGRGRTDTQYF.

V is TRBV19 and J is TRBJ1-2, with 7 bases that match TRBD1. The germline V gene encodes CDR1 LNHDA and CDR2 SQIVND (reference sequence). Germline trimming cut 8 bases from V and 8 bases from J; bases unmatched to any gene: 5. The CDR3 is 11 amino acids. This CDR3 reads CASRQGGGYTF. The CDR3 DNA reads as TGTGCCAGTCGACAGGGCGGCGGCTACACCTTC.

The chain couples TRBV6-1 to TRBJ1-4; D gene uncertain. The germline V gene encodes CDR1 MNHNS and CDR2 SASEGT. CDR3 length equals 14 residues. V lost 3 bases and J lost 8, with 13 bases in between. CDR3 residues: CASSDTSTQEKLFF. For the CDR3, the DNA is TGTGCCAGCAGTGACACGAGCACCCAAGAAAAACTGTTTTTT.

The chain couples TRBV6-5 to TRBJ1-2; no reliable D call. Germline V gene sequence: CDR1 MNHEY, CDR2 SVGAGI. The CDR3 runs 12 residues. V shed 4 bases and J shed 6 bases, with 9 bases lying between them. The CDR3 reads CASSLDRNGYTF. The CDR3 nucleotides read TGTGCCAGCAGTTTGGATAGGAATGGCTACACCTTC.

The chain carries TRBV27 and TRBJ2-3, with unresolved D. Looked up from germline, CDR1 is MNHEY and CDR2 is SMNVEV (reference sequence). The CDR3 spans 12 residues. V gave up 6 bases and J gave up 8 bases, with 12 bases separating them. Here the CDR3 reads CASSQGQATQYF. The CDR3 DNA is TGTGCCAGCAGCCAAGGGCAAGCTACGCAGTATTTT.

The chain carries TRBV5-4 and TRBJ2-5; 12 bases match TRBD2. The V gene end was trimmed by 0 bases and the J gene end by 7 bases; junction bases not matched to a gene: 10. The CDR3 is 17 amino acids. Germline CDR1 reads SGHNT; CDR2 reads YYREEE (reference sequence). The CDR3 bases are TGTGCCAGCAGCTTGGCTAGCGGGGGGGCCTCGGGCGGGACCCAGTACTTC. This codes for CASSLASGGASGGTQYF.

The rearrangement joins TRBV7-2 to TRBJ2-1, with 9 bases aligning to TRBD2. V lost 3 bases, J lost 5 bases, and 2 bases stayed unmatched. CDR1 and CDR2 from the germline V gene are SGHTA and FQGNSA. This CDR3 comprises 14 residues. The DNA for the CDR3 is TGTGCCAGCAGCTTTGCGGGGGGGAACAATGAGCAGTTCTTC. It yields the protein CASSFAGGNNEQFF.

The CDR3 reads CASIDVGFNQPQHF. In DNA form, the CDR3 reads TGTGCCAGTATCGATGTGGGGTTCAATCAGCCCCAGCATTTT. The chain links TRBV19 to TRBJ1-5; D is unresolved. The CDR3 is made up of 14 amino acids. CDR1 is LNHDA and CDR2 is SQIVND in the germline V gene (reference sequence). Trimming took 7 bases from V and 3 from J, leaving 13 bases between them.

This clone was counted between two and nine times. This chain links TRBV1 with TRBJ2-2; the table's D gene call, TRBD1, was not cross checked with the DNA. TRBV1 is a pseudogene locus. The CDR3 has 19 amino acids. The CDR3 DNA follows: TGCACCAGCAGCCAAGATCAAGGGAAACAGGGTTTGAACACCGGGGAGCTGTTTTTT. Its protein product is CTSSQDQGKQGLNTGELFF.

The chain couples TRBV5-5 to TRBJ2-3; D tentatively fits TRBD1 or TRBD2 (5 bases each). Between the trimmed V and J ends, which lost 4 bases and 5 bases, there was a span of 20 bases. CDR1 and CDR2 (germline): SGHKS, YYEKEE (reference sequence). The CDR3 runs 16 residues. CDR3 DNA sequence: TGTGCCAGCAGCGACGGGACCACCTTTCGGATAGATACGCAGTATTTT. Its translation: CASSDGTTFRIDTQYF.

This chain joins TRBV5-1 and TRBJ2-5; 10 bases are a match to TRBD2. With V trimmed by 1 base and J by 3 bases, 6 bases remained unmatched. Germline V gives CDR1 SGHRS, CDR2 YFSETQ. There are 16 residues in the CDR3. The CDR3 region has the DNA TGCGCCAGCAGCTTGAGGGGCGGACTAGCGGAAGAGACCCAGTACTTC. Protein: CASSLRGGLAEETQYF.

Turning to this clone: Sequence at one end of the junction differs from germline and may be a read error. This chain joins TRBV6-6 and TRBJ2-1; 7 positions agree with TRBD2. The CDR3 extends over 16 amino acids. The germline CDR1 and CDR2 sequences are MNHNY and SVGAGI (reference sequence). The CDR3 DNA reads TGTGTCAGCAGTTACCAACGTAACACTGGGGGGGGTGAGCAGTTCTTC. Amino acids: CVSSYQRNTGGGEQFF.

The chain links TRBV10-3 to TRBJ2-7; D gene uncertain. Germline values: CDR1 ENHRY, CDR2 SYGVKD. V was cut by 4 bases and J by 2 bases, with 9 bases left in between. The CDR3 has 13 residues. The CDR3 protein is CAISVDRTYEQYF. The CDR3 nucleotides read TGTGCCATCAGTGTAGACCGTACCTACGAGCAGTACTTC.

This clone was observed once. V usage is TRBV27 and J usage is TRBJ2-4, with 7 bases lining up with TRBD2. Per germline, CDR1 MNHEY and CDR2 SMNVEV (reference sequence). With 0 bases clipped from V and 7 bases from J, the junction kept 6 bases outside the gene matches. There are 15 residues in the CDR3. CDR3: CASSLSRREGNIQYF. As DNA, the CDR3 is TGTGCCAGCAGTTTATCTAGGAGGGAGGGCAACATTCAGTACTTC.

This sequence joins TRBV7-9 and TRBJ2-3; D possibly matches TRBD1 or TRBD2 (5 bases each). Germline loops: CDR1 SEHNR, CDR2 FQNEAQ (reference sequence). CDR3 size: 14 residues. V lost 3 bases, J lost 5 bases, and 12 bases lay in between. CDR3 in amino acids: CASSFETAEDTQYF. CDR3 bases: TGTGCCAGCAGCTTCGAGACAGCGGAAGATACGCAGTATTTT.

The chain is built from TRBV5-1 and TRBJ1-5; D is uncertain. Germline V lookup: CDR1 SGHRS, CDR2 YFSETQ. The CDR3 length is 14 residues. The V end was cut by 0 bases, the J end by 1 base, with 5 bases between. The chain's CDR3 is CASSLGQSNQPQHF. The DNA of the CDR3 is TGCGCCAGCAGCTTGGGGCAAAGCAATCAGCCCCAGCATTTT.

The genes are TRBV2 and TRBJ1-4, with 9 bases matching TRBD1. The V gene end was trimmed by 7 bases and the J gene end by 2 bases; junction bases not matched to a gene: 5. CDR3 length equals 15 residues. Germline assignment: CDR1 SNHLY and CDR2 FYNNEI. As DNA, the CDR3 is TGTGCCAGCATCCGGGACAGGGCTACTAATGAAAAACTGTTTTTT. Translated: CASIRDRATNEKLFF.

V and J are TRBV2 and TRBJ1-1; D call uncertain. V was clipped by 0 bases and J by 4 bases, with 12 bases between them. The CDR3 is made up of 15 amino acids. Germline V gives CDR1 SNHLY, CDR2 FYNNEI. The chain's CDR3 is CASSEAARRVTEAFF. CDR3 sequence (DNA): TGTGCCAGCAGTGAAGCGGCCAGGAGGGTCACTGAAGCTTTCTTT.

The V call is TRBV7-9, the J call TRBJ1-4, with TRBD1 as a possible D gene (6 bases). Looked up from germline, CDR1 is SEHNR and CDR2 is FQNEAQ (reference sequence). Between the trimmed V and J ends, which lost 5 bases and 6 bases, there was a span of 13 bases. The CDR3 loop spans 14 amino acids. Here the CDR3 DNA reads TGTGCCAGCAGCCTGAGGGGGGGTTATGAAAAACTGTTTTTT. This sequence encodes CASSLRGGYEKLFF.

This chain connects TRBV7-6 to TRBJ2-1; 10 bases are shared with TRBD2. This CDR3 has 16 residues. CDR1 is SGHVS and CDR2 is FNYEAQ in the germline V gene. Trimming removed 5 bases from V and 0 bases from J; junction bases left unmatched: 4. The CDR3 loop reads CASSPPSGGSYNEQFF. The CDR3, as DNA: TGTGCCAGCAGCCCTCCTAGCGGGGGCTCCTACAATGAGCAGTTCTTC.

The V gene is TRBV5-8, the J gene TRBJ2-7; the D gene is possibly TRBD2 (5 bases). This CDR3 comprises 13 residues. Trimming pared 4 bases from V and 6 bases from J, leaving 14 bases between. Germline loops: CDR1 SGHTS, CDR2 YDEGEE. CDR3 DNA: TGTGCCAGCAGCCGGACGCTAGCTACCGAGCAGTACTTC. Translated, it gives CASSRTLATEQYF.

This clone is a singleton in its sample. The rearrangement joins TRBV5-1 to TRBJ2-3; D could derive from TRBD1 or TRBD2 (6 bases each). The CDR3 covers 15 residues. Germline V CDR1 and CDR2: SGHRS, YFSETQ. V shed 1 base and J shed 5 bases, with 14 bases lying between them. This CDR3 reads CASSLSLGGGDTQYF. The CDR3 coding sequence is TGCGCCAGCAGCTTGTCGCTAGGAGGGGGAGATACGCAGTATTTT.

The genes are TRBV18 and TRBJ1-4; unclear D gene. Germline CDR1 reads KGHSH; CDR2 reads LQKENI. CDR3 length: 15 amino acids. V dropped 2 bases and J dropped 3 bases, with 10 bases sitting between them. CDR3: CASSPRKQANEKLFF. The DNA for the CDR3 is TGTGCCAGCTCACCAAGGAAGCAGGCTAATGAAAAACTGTTTTTT.

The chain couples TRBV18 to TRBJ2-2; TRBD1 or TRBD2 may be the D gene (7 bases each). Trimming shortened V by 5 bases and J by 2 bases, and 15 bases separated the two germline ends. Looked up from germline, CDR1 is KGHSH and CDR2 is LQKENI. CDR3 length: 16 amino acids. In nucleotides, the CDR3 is TGTGCCAGCTCAGACGGGGGGACAGCTAACACCGGGGAGCTGTTTTTT. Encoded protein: CASSDGGTANTGELFF.

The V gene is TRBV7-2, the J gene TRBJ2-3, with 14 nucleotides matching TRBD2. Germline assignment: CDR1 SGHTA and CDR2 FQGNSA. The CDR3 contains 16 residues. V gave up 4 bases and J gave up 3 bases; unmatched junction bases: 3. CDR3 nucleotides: TGTGCCAGCAGCTCCAGACTAGCGGGGGGGACAGATACGCAGTATTTT. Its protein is CASSSRLAGGTDTQYF.

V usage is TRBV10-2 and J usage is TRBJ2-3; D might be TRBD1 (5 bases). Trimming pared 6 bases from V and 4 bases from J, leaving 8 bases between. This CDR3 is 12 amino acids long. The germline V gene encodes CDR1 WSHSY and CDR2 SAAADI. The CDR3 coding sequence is TGCGCCAGCAGGGACACTGCAGATACGCAGTATTTT. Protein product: CASRDTADTQYF.